The 27 T cell receptor beta chains in this list originate from one sample, sequenced in a study of regulatory T cells in long-lasting Graves disease. Regarding time point: newly diagnosed GD, antithyroid drugs for less than 3 months. RNA extracted from PBMCs served as the sequencing template. HTBI primers from iRepertoire and Arm-PCR of CDR3 regions yielded the TCR beta libraries. Via MiXCR, TCRdb re-called the multiplex PCR reads, giving one row per CDR3 protein. Of roughly 500,000 distinct CDR3 sequences detected, approximately 12% appear once; the ten largest clones hold approximately 9.3%. The data were also submitted as part of a second study, on T cells in Graves' hyperthyroidism and ophthalmopathy.

The sample here was peripheral blood mononuclear cells (PBMCs), taken at new diagnosis, from a patient treated with antithyroid drugs. The receptors stem from a man aged 30 to 45 with Graves disease.

This clonotype was seen at least ten times. The chain recombines TRBV7-9 with TRBJ2-3, with D possibly matching TRBD2 (5 bases). This CDR3 is 12 amino acids long. The germline gives CDR1 SEHNR, CDR2 FQNEAQ (reference sequence). V lost 8 bases and J lost 6, with 12 bases in between. Here the CDR3 DNA reads TGTGCCAGCCTTGAGAGGGCGGATACGCAGTATTTT. Protein product: CASLERADTQYF.

With regard to this clonotype: Just one base apart from a much larger clone, this may be a read error. The chain couples TRBV6-1 to TRBJ2-7; weak D call: TRBD1 (5 bases). The CDR3 is made up of 15 amino acids. Between the trimmed V and J ends, which lost 8 bases and 1 base, there was a span of 18 bases. Germline CDR1 and CDR2: MNHNS and SASEGT. CDR3 nucleotide sequence: TGTGCCAGCGGTGCTAGGGGATTCGGGTCCTACGAGCAGTACTTC. This codes for CASGARGFGSYEQYF.

This clonotype has a count of ten or more. CDR3 nucleotides: TGTGCCAGCAGTTACTACATCGGGGGTCCCAGGACCTTCGATGAAGCTTTCTTT. It specifies CASSYYIGGPRTFDEAFF. The J gene is TRBJ1-1, the V gene TRBV6-2 or TRBV6-3; weak D call: TRBD1 (5 bases). Per germline, CDR1 MNHEY and CDR2 SVGEGT. With 1 base removed from V and 7 bases from J, the gap between germline ends came to 25 bases. The length of the CDR3 is 18 residues.

This clonotype was recorded many times. The V call is TRBV20-1, the J call TRBJ1-5; D uncertain. This CDR3 is 16 amino acids long. V was trimmed by 1 base and J by 0 bases, leaving 13 bases between them. The germline V gene encodes CDR1 DFQATT and CDR2 SNEGSKA (reference sequence). CDR3 residues: CSARARKGYSNQPQHF. In DNA form, the CDR3 reads TGCAGTGCTAGAGCTAGGAAGGGCTATAGCAATCAGCCCCAGCATTTT.

This clonotype was counted ten times or more. The chain joins TRBV7-6 to TRBJ2-7; 9 bases match TRBD1. The CDR3 length is 15 residues. The germline V gene encodes CDR1 SGHVS and CDR2 FNYEAQ. V lost 6 bases, J lost 4 bases, and 10 bases stayed unmatched. The DNA of the CDR3 is TGTGCCAGCAGTTCACCGGGACAGGGCCCTTACGAGCAGTACTTC. Protein: CASSSPGQGPYEQYF.

The DNA of the CDR3 is TGTGCCAGCAGTCCAACCGATCGGGACAAGGAAGAGCAGTACTTC. Translating it yields CASSPTDRDKEEQYF. This sequence joins TRBV6-1 and TRBJ2-7, with D possibly TRBD1 on 6 matching bases. V was trimmed by 5 bases and J by 7 bases, leaving 21 bases between them. The CDR3 covers 15 residues. Germline values: CDR1 MNHNS, CDR2 SASEGT.

The V call is TRBV3-1, the J call TRBJ2-4, with D tentatively TRBD1 or TRBD2 (6 bases each). V was clipped by 7 bases and J by 9 bases, with 19 bases between them. This CDR3 is built from 14 residues. Germline CDR1 LGHDT, CDR2 YNNKEL (reference sequence). This CDR3 is CASNAQLEGGIQYF. Written as DNA, the CDR3 is TGTGCCAGCAACGCTCAATTGGAGGGGGGCATTCAGTACTTC. Full variable domain (rest looked up from reference TRBV3-1 and TRBJ2-4): DTAVSQTPKYLVTQMGNDKSIKCEQNLGHDTMYWYKQDSKKFLKIMFSYNNKELIINETVPNRFSPKSPDKAHLNLHINSLELGDSAVYFCASNAQLEGGIQYFGAGTRLSVL.

This clonotype was found a few times. The V gene is TRBV24-1, the J gene TRBJ2-7; D not resolved. Germline assignment: CDR1 KGHDR and CDR2 SFDVKD. This CDR3 has 13 residues. V shed 0 bases and J shed 8 bases, with 10 bases lying between them. CDR3 DNA sequence: TGTGCCACCAGTGATTTGTCTGATATGAAGCAGTACTTC. It yields the protein CATSDLSDMKQYF.

This clonotype was recorded at least ten times. This chain uses TRBV6-1 with TRBJ1-4; D is possibly TRBD1 (5 bases). Germline CDR1 and CDR2: MNHNS and SASEGT. V lost 2 bases and J 10 bases, leaving 14 bases between the germline ends. This CDR3 comprises 14 residues. The DNA for the CDR3 is TGTGCCAGCAGTGAATCGGAGGGGAGTATAAAACTGTTTTTT. Protein product: CASSESEGSIKLFF.

This clonotype was found many times. This rearrangement joins TRBV11-2 to TRBJ2-1; TRBD2 aligns across 14 bases. Trimming removed 6 bases from V and 11 bases from J; junction bases left unmatched: 15. Per the germline V gene, CDR1 is SGHAT and CDR2 is FQNNGV. The CDR3 totals 17 residues. DNA for the CDR3: TGTGCCAGCAGGTCTACGCGACCGACTAGCGGGAGGGCTAAGCAGTTCTTC. Its translation: CASRSTRPTSGRAKQFF.

This clonotype was counted at least ten times. The rearrangement uses TRBV2 and TRBJ2-7; a possible D gene is TRBD2 (5 bases). The germline gives CDR1 SNHLY, CDR2 FYNNEI. The V gene lost 8 bases and the J gene lost 2 bases, with 16 bases spanning the gap. The CDR3 has 14 residues. The CDR3 sequence: CASLDPRGTYEQYF. CDR3 in DNA: TGTGCCAGCCTCGACCCCCGGGGTACCTACGAGCAGTACTTC.

The chain recombines TRBV19 with TRBJ1-1; TRBD1 matches 8 bases. V dropped 5 bases and J dropped 5; count of bases not matched to a gene: 7. The CDR3 has 14 residues. Looked up from germline, CDR1 is LNHDA and CDR2 is SQIVND (reference sequence). The CDR3 protein is CASSDRQGRTEAFF. Here the CDR3 DNA reads TGTGCCAGTAGTGATCGACAGGGGAGGACTGAAGCTTTCTTT.

The CDR3 is CSARRGGSNYNEQFF. DNA for the CDR3: TGCAGTGCTAGAAGGGGCGGGAGCAACTACAATGAGCAGTTCTTC. V is TRBV20-1 and J is TRBJ2-1; 7 bases map to TRBD2. J gave up 3 bases and V 2 bases, and 7 bases lay outside the gene matches. The CDR3 runs 15 residues. CDR1 and CDR2 (germline): DFQATT, SNEGSKA (reference sequence).

About this clonotype itself: A much larger clone differs from this one at a single base, so this may be a read error. V gene TRBV24-1 combines with J gene TRBJ2-5, with 8 positions matching TRBD2. CDR1 and CDR2 from the germline V gene are KGHDR and SFDVKD. J lost 3 bases, V lost 1 base, and 6 bases had no gene match. The CDR3 covers 16 residues. CDR3 in amino acids: CATSDLKFGGEETQYF. The CDR3 DNA reads as TGTGCCACCAGTGATTTAAAGTTCGGGGGGGAAGAGACCCAGTACTTC.

Ten or more counts support this clonotype. J is TRBJ1-4 and V is TRBV20-1; the match to TRBD1 covers 8 bases. This CDR3 contains 13 residues. With 6 bases clipped from V and 7 bases from J, the junction kept 7 bases outside the gene matches. The V gene's germline CDR1 is DFQATT and CDR2 SNEGSKA (reference sequence). The CDR3 coding sequence is TGCAGTGCCCGGACAGGGATTCGTGAAAAACTGTTTTTT. Its translation: CSARTGIREKLFF.

This clonotype was recorded many times. The chain joins TRBV13 to TRBJ2-3; 11 positions match TRBD2. Germline CDR1 reads PRHDT; CDR2 reads FYEKMQ (reference sequence). Unmatched junction bases numbered 7, after V lost 6 bases and J lost 14 bases. There are 12 residues in the CDR3. CDR3 protein: CASRRTSGSPYF. In DNA, the CDR3 is TGTGCCAGCAGAAGAACTAGCGGGAGCCCGTATTTT.

With respect to this clonotype: A much larger clone sits a single nucleotide away, making a read error possible. The chain recombines TRBV2 with TRBJ2-7; tentative D call: TRBD2 (5 bases). The CDR3 is 15 residues long. Germline CDR1 reads SNHLY; CDR2 reads FYNNEI. CDR3 coding DNA: TGTGCCAGCAGTGTCCAATTTCCCCCCAACGAGCGGCAGTGCTTC. As protein: CASSVQFPPNERQCF.

This clonotype was picked up many times. The chain has TRBV6-1 and TRBJ2-1; 9 positions agree with TRBD2. The CDR3 loop spans 16 amino acids. V lost 6 bases and J lost 2; bases outside the gene matches: 8. The germline V gene encodes CDR1 MNHNS and CDR2 SASEGT. Here the CDR3 reads CASRHARLAAYNEQFF. Here the CDR3 DNA reads TGTGCCAGCAGACATGCCCGACTAGCGGCCTACAATGAGCAGTTCTTC.

Only a few counts were recorded for this clonotype. The V gene is TRBV3-1, the J gene TRBJ2-3; no clear D gene. The CDR3 totals 13 residues. Deletions cut 4 bases from V and 5 bases from J, with 10 bases between. The V gene's germline CDR1 is LGHDT and CDR2 YNNKEL (reference sequence). CDR3 DNA: TGTGCCAGCAGCCTAAGCTTTGGAGATACGCAGTATTTT. Translated: CASSLSFGDTQYF.

This clonotype turned up a few times. The chain employs TRBV4-2 and TRBJ2-7; 7 bases line up with TRBD1. Germline-derived CDR1 and CDR2 are LGHNA and YNFKEQ. The CDR3 spans 15 residues. The J segment lost 3 bases and the V segment lost 5 bases, leaving 10 bases of the junction unmatched. The CDR3 spells CASSTTGTANYEQYF. Here the CDR3 DNA reads TGTGCCAGCAGCACGACCGGGACAGCGAACTACGAGCAGTACTTC.

This clonotype has a handful of counts. Relative to the germline gene, one junction end is altered; a read error may explain this. The V gene is TRBV3-1, the J gene TRBJ2-2, with unresolved D. The germline gives CDR1 LGHDT, CDR2 YNNKEL (reference sequence). The CDR3 sequence is 14 residues long. CDR3: CVSSRTPVGGELFF. DNA of the CDR3: TGTGTCAGCAGCCGGACCCCGGTGGGCGGGGAGCTGTTTTTT.

There are many counts of this clonotype. The chain employs TRBV7-8 and TRBJ2-3; D not certain. V lost 4 bases to trimming and J lost 0 bases, with 14 bases between them. The germline V gene has CDR1 SGHVS and CDR2 FQNEAQ. There are 16 residues in the CDR3. CDR3 sequence: CASSSIMGLSTDTQYF. CDR3 nucleotides: TGTGCCAGCAGCTCCATTATGGGCCTTAGCACAGATACGCAGTATTTT.

The chain combines TRBV9 with TRBJ1-4, with unresolved D. Per germline, CDR1 SGDLS and CDR2 YYNGEE. The CDR3 contains 13 residues. Trimming took 3 bases from V and 7 from J, leaving 10 bases between them. CDR3 coding DNA: TGTGCCAGCAGCGGAGGAGATGTTGAAAAACTGTTTTTT. As protein: CASSGGDVEKLFF.

In this sample, this clonotype turned up many times. This chain joins TRBV5-1 and TRBJ2-7; TRBD1 is a possible D gene (6 bases). Trimming shortened V by 5 bases and J by 3 bases, and 12 bases separated the two germline ends. Per the germline V gene, CDR1 is SGHRS and CDR2 is YFSETQ. The CDR3 covers 13 residues. The CDR3 nucleotides are TGCGCCAGCAGGACGGACAGTATCTACGAGCAGTACTTC. Amino acid sequence: CASRTDSIYEQYF.

There are many counts of this clonotype. V gene TRBV6-2 or TRBV6-3 combines with J gene TRBJ2-1; 10 nucleotides align to TRBD2. The germline gives CDR1 MNHEY, CDR2 SVGEGT. With V trimmed by 7 bases and J by 3 bases, 9 bases remained unmatched. The CDR3 sequence is 16 residues long. The CDR3 coding sequence is TGTGCCAGCAAGCTAGCGGGAGCTGGTCGCTACAATGAGCAGTTCTTC. Translated, it gives CASKLAGAGRYNEQFF.

This clonotype has at least ten counts. The chain recombines TRBV27 with TRBJ2-7, with D perhaps being TRBD1 or TRBD2 (7 bases each). Trimming cost V 7 bases and J 5 bases, with 24 bases left between them. CDR3 length: 16 amino acids. Germline V CDR1 and CDR2: MNHEY, SMNVEV (reference sequence). CDR3 coding DNA: TGTGCCAGCAACATCGGGGGGACAGTAGCTAGCCACGAGCAGTACTTC. The encoded protein is CASNIGGTVASHEQYF.

This clonotype was seen at least ten times. The chain combines TRBV3-1 with TRBJ1-1, with D possibly being TRBD1 (6 bases). V lost 2 bases, J lost 7 bases, and 11 bases lay in between. This CDR3 has 13 residues. The germline V gene has CDR1 LGHDT and CDR2 YNNKEL (reference sequence). The CDR3 DNA follows: TGTGCCAGCAGCCAACGGACAGTGGTTGAAGCTTTCTTT. Translation: CASSQRTVVEAFF.